This T cell receptor (beta chain) was sequenced in a study of T cell responses to AZD1222 COVID-19 vaccine. The ends were cut back, 2 bases at V and 0 bases at J, with 8 bases in the middle. Germline assignment: CDR1 MNHNY and CDR2 SVGAGI (reference sequence). The CDR3 loop spans 15 amino acids. Libraries were prepared by immunoSEQ multiplex PCR; TCRdb keeps only in-frame clonotypes and omits some of them. The sample records under 150,000 clones, just over 90% being singletons. The V call is TRBV6-6, the J call TRBJ2-1; D perhaps matches TRBD1 (6 bases). The input for sequencing was peripheral blood, taken on day 0 of AZD1222 vaccination. This TCR derives from an adult in good health. The DNA of the CDR3 is TGTGCCAGCAGTTACAGGGGGATCTCCTACAATGAGCAGTTCTTC. Residues: CASSYRGISYNEQFF.